This T cell receptor beta chain was identified in a study of blood T cell repertoires in COVID-19. Whole-study context: COVID-19 samples collected from the United States, Italy and Spain covered acute and convalescent phases. T cells, B-cell-depleted T cells, or PBMCs supplied cDNA or gDNA.

In the original workflow: Amplifying reference gene primers gave estimates of nucleated cell counts. The repertoire was sequenced with immunoSEQ multiplex PCR; TCRdb's copy has only in-frame clones and lacks some. The DNA was the basis for D and trimming; V, J and clone size are from that table. Here the sample spans 70,000 to 100,000 clones, 86% being singletons. J was trimmed by 4 bases and V by 2 bases; bases with no gene match: 11. CDR1 and CDR2 from the germline V gene are LNHNV and YYDKDF (reference sequence). The CDR3 extends over 17 amino acids. The receptor was isolated from a man older than 75 with active or convalescent COVID-19. The rearrangement links TRBV15 to TRBJ1-1, with 9 bases lining up with TRBD1. Sequenced sample: peripheral blood. The CDR3 protein is CATSRNTNRGLITEAFF. The CDR3 DNA sequence: TGTGCCACCAGCAGAAATACCAACAGGGGGCTGATCACTGAAGCTTTCTTT.